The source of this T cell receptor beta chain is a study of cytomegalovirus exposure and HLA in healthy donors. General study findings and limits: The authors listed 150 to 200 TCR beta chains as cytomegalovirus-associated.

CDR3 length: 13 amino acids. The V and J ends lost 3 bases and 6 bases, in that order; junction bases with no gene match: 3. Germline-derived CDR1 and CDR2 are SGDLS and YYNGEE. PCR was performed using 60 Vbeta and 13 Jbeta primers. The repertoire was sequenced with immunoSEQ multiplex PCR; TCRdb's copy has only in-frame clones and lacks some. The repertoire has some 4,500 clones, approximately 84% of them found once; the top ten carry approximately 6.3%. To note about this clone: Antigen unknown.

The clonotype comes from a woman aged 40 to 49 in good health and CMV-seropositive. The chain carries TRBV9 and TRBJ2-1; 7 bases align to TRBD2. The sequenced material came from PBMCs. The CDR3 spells CASSARLANEQFF. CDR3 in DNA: TGTGCCAGCAGCGCTCGACTAGCCAATGAGCAGTTCTTC.